This T cell receptor beta chain appears in the sequencing data of a study of cytomegalovirus exposure and HLA in healthy donors. Trimming removed 8 bases from V and 4 bases from J, with 12 bases in between. CDR1 is MNHEY, CDR2 SVGAGI, per germline. CDR3 size: 13 residues. Data came from immunoSEQ multiplex PCR; TCRdb stores just in-frame clones and leaves some out. The data show about 310,000 clones, roughly 90% seen once. Separate from the approximately 700-subject first cohort was the approximately 130-subject validation cohort, to which the donors belonged. Study-wide results and caveats: Cytomegalovirus-associated TCR beta chains were listed, numbering 150 to 200.

Details on this clone: As yet, its antigen is unknown.

The chain links TRBV6-5 to TRBJ1-5, with no clear D. Sequenced: PBMCs. This sequence was found in a man between 25 and 39 years old in good health and CMV-seronegative. CDR3 nucleotide sequence: TGTGCCAGCTCGCCTCAGGATAATCAGCCCCAGCATTTT. Protein: CASSPQDNQPQHF.